The sequence of this TCR beta chain was determined in a study of blood T cell repertoires in COVID-19. Overall study: Collection of acute and convalescent COVID-19 samples took place in the United States, Italy and Spain. Sample material is recorded as cDNA or gDNA derived from T cells, B-cell-depleted T cells, or PBMCs.

Authors' methods: By means of reference gene primer amplification, nucleated cell counts were estimated. Clones were read by immunoSEQ multiplex PCR, and TCRdb kept only the in-frame ones, dropping some. V, J and clone size reflect that table, while D and trimming were determined from the DNA. Of about 400,000 clones listed, roughly 90% are singletons. Sequenced material: peripheral blood. The clonotype originates from a woman in her 30s with acute or convalescent COVID-19.

The CDR3 sequence is CASSNAQNTGELFF. Here the CDR3 DNA reads TGTGCCAGCAGTAATGCGCAGAACACCGGGGAGCTGTTTTTT. The rearrangement joins TRBV28 to TRBJ2-2; D not resolved. Trimming left V 5 bases short and J 1 base short, with 8 bases between. The CDR3 sequence is 14 residues long. In germline, CDR1 is MDHEN, CDR2 SYDVKM.